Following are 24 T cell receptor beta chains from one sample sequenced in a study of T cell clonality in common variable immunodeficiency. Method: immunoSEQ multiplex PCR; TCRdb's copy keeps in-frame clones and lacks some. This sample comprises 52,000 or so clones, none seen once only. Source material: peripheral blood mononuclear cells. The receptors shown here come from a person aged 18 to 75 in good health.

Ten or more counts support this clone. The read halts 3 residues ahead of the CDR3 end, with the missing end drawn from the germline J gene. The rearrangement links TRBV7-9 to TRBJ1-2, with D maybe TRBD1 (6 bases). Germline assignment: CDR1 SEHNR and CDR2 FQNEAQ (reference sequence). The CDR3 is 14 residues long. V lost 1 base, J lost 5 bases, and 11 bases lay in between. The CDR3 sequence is CASSLVDREYGYTF. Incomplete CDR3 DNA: TGTGCCAGCAGCTTAGTGGACAGAGAATATGGC.

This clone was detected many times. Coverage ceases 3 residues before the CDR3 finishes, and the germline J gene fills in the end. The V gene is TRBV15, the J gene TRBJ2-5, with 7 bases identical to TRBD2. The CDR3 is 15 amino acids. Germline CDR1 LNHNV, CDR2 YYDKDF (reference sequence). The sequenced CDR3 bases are TGTGCCACCAGCCCTAGGACTAGAAGCACAGATACC. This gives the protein CATSPRTRSTDT. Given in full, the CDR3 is CATSPRTRSTDTQYF.

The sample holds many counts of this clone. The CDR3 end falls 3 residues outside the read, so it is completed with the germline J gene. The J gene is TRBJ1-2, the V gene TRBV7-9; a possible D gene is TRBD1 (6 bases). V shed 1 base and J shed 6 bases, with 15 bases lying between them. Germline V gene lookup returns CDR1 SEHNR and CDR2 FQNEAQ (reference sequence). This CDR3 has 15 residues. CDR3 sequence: CASSLVGQGFDGYTF. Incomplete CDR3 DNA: TGTGCCAGCAGCTTAGTCGGCCAGGGGTTCGATGGC.

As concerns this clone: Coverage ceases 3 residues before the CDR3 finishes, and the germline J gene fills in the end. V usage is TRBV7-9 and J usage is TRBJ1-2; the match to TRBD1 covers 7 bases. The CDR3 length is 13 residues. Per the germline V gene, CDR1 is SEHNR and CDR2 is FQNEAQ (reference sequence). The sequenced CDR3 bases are TGTGCCAGCAGCTTAGGGACAGGCTACGAC. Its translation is CASSLGTGYD. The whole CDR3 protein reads CASSLGTGYDYTF.

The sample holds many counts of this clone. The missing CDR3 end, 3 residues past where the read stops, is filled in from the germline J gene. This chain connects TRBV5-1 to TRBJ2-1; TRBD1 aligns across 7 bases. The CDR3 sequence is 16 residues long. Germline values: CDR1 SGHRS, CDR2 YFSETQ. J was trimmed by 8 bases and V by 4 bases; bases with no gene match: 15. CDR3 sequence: CASSKEGGTRSDEQFF. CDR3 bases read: TGCGCCAGCAGCAAGGAAGGGGGCACTCGCAGCGATGAG.

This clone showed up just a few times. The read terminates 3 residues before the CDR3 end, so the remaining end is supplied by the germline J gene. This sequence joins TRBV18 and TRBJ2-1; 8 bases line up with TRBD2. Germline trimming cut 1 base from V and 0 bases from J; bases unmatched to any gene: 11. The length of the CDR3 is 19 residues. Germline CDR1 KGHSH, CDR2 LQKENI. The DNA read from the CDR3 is TGTGCCAGCTCACCACTTATACCGGGACTAGGAAGCTCCTACAATGAG. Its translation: CASSPLIPGLGSSYNE. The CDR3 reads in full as CASSPLIPGLGSSYNEQFF.

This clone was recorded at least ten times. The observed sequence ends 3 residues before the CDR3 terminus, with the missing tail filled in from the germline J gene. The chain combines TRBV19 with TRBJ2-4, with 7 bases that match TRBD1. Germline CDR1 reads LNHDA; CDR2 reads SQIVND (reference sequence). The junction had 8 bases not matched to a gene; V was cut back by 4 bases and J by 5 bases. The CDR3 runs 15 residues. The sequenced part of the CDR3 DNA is TGTGCCAGTAGTACCCACAGGGGATCCGAAAACATT. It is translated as CASSTHRGSENI. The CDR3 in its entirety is CASSTHRGSENIQYF. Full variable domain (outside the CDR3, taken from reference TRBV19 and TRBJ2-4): DGGITQSPKYLFRKEGQNVTLSCEQNLNHDAMYWYRQDPGQGLRLIYYSQIVNDFQKGDIAEGYSVSREKKESFPLTVTSAQKNPTAFYLCASSTHRGSENIQYFGAGTRLSVL.

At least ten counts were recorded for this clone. CDR3 sequence reads: CASSLGVGPSYEQYF. CDR3 DNA (partial): TGTGCCAGCAGCTTAGGTGTGGGGCCCTCCTACGAG. The V call is TRBV7-2, the J call TRBJ2-7; a possible D gene is TRBD1 (5 bases). The missing CDR3 end, 3 residues past where the read stops, is filled in from the germline J gene. This CDR3 comprises 15 residues. Per germline, CDR1 SGHTA and CDR2 FQGNSA. Trimming took 1 base from V and 0 from J, leaving 10 bases between them.

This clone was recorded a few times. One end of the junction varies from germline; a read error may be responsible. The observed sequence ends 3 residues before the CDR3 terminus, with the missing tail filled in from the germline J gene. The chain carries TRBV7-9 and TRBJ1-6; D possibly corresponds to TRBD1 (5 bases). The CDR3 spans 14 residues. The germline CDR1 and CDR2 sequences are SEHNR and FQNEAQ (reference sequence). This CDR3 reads CAGSFSGVNSPLHF. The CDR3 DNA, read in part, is TGTGCCGGCAGCTTCTCGGGGGTTAATTCACCC.

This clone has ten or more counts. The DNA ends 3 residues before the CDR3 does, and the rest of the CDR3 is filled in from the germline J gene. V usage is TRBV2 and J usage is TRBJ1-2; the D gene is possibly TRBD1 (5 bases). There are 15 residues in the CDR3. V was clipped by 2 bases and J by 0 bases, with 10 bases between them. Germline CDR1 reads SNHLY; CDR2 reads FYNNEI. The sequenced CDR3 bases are TGTGCCAGCAGTGAAACGAGGGGAGCTAACTATGGC. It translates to CASSETRGANYG. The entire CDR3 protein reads CASSETRGANYGYTF.

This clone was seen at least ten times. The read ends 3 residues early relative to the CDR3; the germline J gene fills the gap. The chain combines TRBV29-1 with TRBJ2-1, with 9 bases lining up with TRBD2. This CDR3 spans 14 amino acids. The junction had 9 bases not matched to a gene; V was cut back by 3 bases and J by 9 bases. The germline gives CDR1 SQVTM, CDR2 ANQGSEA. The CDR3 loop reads CSVEAGGRAVEQFF. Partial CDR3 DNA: TGCAGCGTTGAGGCGGGGGGGCGAGCTGTTGAG.

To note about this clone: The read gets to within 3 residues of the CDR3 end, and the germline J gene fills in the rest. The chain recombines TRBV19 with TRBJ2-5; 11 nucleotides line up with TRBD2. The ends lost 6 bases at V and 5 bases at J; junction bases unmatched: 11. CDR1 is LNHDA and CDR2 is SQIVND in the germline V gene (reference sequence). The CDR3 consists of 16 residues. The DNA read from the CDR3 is TGTGCCAGTAGCCAAAAGACTAGCGGGACCAGGGAGACC. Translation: CASSQKTSGTRET. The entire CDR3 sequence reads CASSQKTSGTRETQYF.

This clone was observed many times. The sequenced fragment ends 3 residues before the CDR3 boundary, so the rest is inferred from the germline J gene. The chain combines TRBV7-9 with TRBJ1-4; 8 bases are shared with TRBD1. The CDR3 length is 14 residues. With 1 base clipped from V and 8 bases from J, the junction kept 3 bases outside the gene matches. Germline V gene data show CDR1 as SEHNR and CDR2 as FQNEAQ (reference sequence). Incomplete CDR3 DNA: TGTGCCAGCAGCTTAGTCGGGGACAGGGAAAAA. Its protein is CASSLVGDREK. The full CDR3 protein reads CASSLVGDREKLFF.

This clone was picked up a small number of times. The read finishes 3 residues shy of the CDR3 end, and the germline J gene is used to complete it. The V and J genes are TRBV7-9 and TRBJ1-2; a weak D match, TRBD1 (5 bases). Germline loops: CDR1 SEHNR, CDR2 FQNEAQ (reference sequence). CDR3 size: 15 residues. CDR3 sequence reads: CASSLWQGGYNDYTF. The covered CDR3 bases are TGTGCCAGCAGCTTATGGCAGGGAGGCTACAATGAC.

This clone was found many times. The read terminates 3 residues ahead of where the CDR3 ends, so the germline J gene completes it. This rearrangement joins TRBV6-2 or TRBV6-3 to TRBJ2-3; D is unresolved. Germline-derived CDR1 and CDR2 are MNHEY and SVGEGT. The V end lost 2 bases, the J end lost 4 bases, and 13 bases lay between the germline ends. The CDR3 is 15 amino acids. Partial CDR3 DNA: TGTGCCAGCAGTTACCTGACCTTGGGCCCAGATACG. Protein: CASSYLTLGPDT. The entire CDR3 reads CASSYLTLGPDTQYF.

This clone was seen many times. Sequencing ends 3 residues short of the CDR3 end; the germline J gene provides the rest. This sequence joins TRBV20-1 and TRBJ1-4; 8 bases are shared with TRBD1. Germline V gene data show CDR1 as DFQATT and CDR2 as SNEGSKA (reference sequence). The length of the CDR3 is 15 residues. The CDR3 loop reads CSARFADRGSSPLFF. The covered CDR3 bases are TGCAGTGCTCGATTCGCTGACAGGGGTAGTTCACCA.

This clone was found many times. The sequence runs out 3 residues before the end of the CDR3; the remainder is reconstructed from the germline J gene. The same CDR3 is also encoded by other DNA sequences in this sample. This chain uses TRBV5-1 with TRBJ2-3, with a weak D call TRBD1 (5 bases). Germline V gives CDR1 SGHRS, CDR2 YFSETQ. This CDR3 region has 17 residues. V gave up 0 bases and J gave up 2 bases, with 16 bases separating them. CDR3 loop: CASSLVPQGYDTDTQYF. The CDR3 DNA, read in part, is TGCGCCAGCAGCTTGGTCCCTCAGGGCTACGACACAGATACG.

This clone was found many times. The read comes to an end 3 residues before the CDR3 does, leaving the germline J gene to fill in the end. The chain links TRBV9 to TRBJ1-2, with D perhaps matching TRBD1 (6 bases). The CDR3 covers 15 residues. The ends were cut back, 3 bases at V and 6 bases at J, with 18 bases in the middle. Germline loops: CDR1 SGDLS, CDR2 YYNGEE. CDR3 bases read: TGTGCCAGCAGCGCCACGCGGGAGGGGGACGATGGC. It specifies CASSATREGDDG. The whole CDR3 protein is CASSATREGDDGYTF.

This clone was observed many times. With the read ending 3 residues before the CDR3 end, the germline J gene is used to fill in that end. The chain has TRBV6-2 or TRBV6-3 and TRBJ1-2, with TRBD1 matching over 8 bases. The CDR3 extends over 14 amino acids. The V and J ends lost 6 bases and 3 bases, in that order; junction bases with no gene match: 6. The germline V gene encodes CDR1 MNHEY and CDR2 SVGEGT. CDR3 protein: CASSYQGADYGYTF. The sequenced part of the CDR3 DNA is TGTGCCAGCAGCTATCAGGGGGCCGACTATGGC.

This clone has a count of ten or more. The sequenced CDR3 bases are TGTGCCAGCTCTGAGGCGGCCGGGGAG. It encodes CASSEAAGE. The complete CDR3 reads CASSEAAGELFF. The rearrangement links TRBV18 to TRBJ2-2; D not certain. The read falls 3 residues short of the CDR3 end, and the missing part is taken from the germline J gene. The CDR3 spans 12 residues. Looked up from germline, CDR1 is KGHSH and CDR2 is LQKENI. V was cut by 6 bases and J by 6 bases, with 8 bases left in between.

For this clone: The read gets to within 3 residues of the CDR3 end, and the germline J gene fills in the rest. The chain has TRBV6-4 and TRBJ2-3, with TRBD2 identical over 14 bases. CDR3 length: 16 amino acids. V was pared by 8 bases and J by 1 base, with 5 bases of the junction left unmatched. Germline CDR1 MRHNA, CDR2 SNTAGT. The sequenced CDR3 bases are TGTGCCAGCGGTGTGACTAGCGGGAGGGGCACAGATACG. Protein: CASGVTSGRGTDT. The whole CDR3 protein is CASGVTSGRGTDTQYF.

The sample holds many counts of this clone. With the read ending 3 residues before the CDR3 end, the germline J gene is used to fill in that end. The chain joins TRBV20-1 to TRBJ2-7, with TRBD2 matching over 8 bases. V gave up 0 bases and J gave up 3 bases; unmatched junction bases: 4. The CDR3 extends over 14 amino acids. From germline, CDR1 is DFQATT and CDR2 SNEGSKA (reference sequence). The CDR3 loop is CSARDGTRDYEQYF. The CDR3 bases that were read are TGCAGTGCTAGAGACGGGACTAGAGACTACGAG.

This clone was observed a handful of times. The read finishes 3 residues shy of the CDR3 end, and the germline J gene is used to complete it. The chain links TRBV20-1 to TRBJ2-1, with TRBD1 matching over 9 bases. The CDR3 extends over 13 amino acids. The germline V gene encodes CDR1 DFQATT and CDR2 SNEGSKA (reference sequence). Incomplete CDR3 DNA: TGCAGCATGGGACAGGGTAATAGCAATGAG. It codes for CSMGQGNSNE. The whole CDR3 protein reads CSMGQGNSNEQFF.

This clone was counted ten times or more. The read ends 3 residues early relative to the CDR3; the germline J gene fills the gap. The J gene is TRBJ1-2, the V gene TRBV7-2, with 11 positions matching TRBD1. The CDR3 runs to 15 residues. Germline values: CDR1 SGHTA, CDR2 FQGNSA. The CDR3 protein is CASSLGSGQGGGYTF. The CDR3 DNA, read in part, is TGTGCCAGCAGCTTGGGCTCGGGACAGGGGGGAGGC. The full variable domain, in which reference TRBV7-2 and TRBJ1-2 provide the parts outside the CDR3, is GAGVSQSPSNKVTEKGKDVELRCDPISGHTALYWYRQSLGQGLEFLIYFQGNSAPDKSGLPSDRFSAERTGGSVSTLTIQRTQQEDSAVYLCASSLGSGQGGGYTFGSGTRLTVV.